This TCR beta chain was sequenced during a study of cytomegalovirus exposure and HLA in healthy donors. Study at large: Early released data had 65 million to 100 million unique TCRs, all coming from HLA-typed donors.

The germline V gene has CDR1 SGHDN and CDR2 FVKESK. The CDR3 has 17 residues. V gave up 3 bases and J gave up 6 bases; unmatched junction bases: 12. Comment on this clone: The antigen is not known.

PCR was performed using 60 Vbeta and 13 Jbeta primers. Measured with immunoSEQ multiplex PCR; TCRdb has only the in-frame clones, and not every one. The table records approximately 110,000 clones, approximately 71% of them present only once. The study's findings and limits: Generally TCR sequences proved uncommon, though certain public TCRs appeared in numerous donors.

The chain combines TRBV14 with TRBJ1-4; 8 bases line up with TRBD1. This receptor was taken from an older woman in good health and CMV-seropositive. Sequenced: PBMCs. The CDR3 loop is CASSHFGSGTGYEKLFF. In nucleotides, the CDR3 is TGTGCCAGCAGCCACTTTGGTTCCGGGACAGGATATGAAAAACTGTTTTTT.